One and the same sample provided the 22 T cell receptor beta chains below, sequenced in a study of OX40 agonist ivuxolimab in advanced cancers. The method behind the library was the immunoSEQ multiplex PCR assay. The table comes from immuneACCESS by way of TCRdb, which keeps in-frame sequences with V and J called. Part of the clones is missing from these tables; in studies checked, under half for an unresolved V gene and the rest for unknown reasons. The sample records approximately 82,000 clones, 85% to 90% of which are singletons. The ten most abundant clones make up around 0.56% of the sample. The source material was CD4+ or CD8+ T cells sorted from blood, sampled in a trial of the OX40 agonist ivuxolimab. These receptors all come from an adult with an advanced solid tumor such as melanoma, head and neck, liver or kidney cancer.

In this sample, this clone turned up once. The CDR3 nucleotides are TGTGCCAGCAGTTTGGTATTGTCCGGGGGCGACTACGAGCAGTACTTC. Amino acids: CASSLVLSGGDYEQYF. V usage is TRBV6-5 and J usage is TRBJ2-7, with D perhaps TRBD1 or TRBD2 (6 bases each). Trimming stripped 4 bases from V and 3 bases from J, with 19 bases between. The length of the CDR3 is 16 residues. Germline values: CDR1 MNHEY, CDR2 SVGAGI.

The CDR3 nucleotides read TGTGCCAGTAGTATCGACAGCACTACTAGGACCTACGAGCAGTACTTC. Its protein is CASSIDSTTRTYEQYF. V and J are TRBV19 and TRBJ2-7; D is possibly TRBD1 or TRBD2 (5 bases each). The V end was cut by 3 bases, the J end by 2 bases, with 17 bases between. In germline, CDR1 is LNHDA, CDR2 SQIVND (reference sequence). This CDR3 has 16 amino acids.

This clone occurred once. The V gene is TRBV19, the J gene TRBJ2-7; 12 nucleotides align to TRBD1. V lost 6 bases, J lost 5 bases, and 8 bases stayed unmatched. Germline CDR1 is LNHDA and CDR2 is SQIVND (reference sequence). The CDR3 runs 15 residues. The CDR3 nucleotides read TGTGCCAGTAGCTCAACGGGACAGGGGGCCGACGAGCAGTACTTC. It yields the protein CASSSTGQGADEQYF.

The chain has TRBV5-1 and TRBJ2-3; 11 nucleotides align to TRBD2. The CDR3 is 16 amino acids. The germline V gene has CDR1 SGHRS and CDR2 YFSETQ. Germline trimming cut 3 bases from V and 0 bases from J; bases unmatched to any gene: 3. CDR3 region: CASSSRLAGSTDTQYF. CDR3 coding DNA: TGCGCCAGCAGCTCCCGACTAGCGGGGAGCACAGATACGCAGTATTTT. The entire variable domain, with the rest obtained from reference TRBV5-1 and TRBJ2-3, is as follows: KAGVTQTPRYLIKTRGQQVTLSCSPISGHRSVSWYQQTPGQGLQFLFEYFSETQRNKGNFPGRFSGRQFSNSRSEMNVSTLELGDSALYLCASSSRLAGSTDTQYFGPGTRLTVL.

The chain couples TRBV5-1 to TRBJ2-7; D may be TRBD2 (7 bases). The CDR3 runs to 15 residues. The V and J ends lost 1 base and 0 bases respectively, with 11 bases between them. Per germline, CDR1 SGHRS and CDR2 YFSETQ. The CDR3: CASSLLRGGSYEQYF. The CDR3, as DNA: TGCGCCAGCAGCTTGTTGAGGGGGGGCTCCTACGAGCAGTACTTC.

With regard to this clone: In the same sample, other DNA sequences code for this CDR3. The genes are TRBV5-1 and TRBJ2-3, with TRBD2 matching over 11 bases. The CDR3 sequence is 14 residues long. The germline CDR1 and CDR2 sequences are SGHRS and YFSETQ. V lost 1 base, J lost 5 bases, and 0 bases stayed unmatched. The CDR3 DNA is TGCGCCAGCAGCTTGACTAGCGGGGGAGATACGCAGTATTTT. It translates to CASSLTSGGDTQYF.

V gene TRBV5-1 combines with J gene TRBJ1-2; 8 bases are shared with TRBD1. This CDR3 is built from 15 residues. J lost 7 bases, V lost 2 bases, and 10 bases had no gene match. Looked up from germline, CDR1 is SGHRS and CDR2 is YFSETQ. The CDR3 DNA reads as TGCGCCAGCAGCTTAACAGGACAGGGATCCTCTGGCTACACCTTC. Its translation: CASSLTGQGSSGYTF.

This clone has just a few counts. The CDR3 is CASSIEGRGRATEAFF. DNA of the CDR3: TGTGCCAGTAGTATAGAGGGCAGGGGGCGCGCCACTGAAGCTTTCTTT. The genes are TRBV19 and TRBJ1-1; 8 bases line up with TRBD1. The CDR3 covers 16 residues. CDR1 and CDR2 (germline): LNHDA, SQIVND (reference sequence). Trimming cost V 0 bases and J 4 bases; bases outside gene matches: 7.

This clone was recorded only once. This chain connects TRBV12-5 to TRBJ1-5, with a tentative D call TRBD1 (6 bases). The CDR3 runs to 15 residues. The germline V gene has CDR1 LGHNT and CDR2 FRNRAP. Trimming removed 1 base from V and 4 bases from J, with 11 bases in between. CDR3 in DNA: TGTGCTAGTGGTTTGGCAAGGGGGGGGAATCAGCCCCAGCATTTT. It specifies CASGLARGGNQPQHF.

The V gene is TRBV5-1, the J gene TRBJ2-1; 10 positions agree with TRBD2. Germline CDR1 and CDR2: SGHRS and YFSETQ. Unmatched junction bases numbered 10, after V lost 4 bases and J lost 9 bases. The CDR3 totals 15 residues. For the CDR3, the DNA is TGCGCCAGCAGCCCAAGAGCGGGGGGGCAGACTGAGCAGTTCTTC. This translates into CASSPRAGGQTEQFF.

CDR3 DNA: TGTGCCAGCAGTGACAGTGACAGGGAAGAGACCCAGTACTTC. Protein: CASSDSDREETQYF. The chain is built from TRBV6-1 and TRBJ2-5; 7 positions agree with TRBD1. Germline CDR1 reads MNHNS; CDR2 reads SASEGT. J lost 3 bases, V lost 3 bases, and 4 bases had no gene match. This CDR3 is 14 amino acids long.

The V call is TRBV29-1, the J call TRBJ1-1, with D tentatively TRBD1 (6 bases). CDR3 length: 12 residues. The germline V and J ends were trimmed by 7 bases and 4 bases, with 13 bases remaining between them. Germline CDR1 reads SQVTM; CDR2 reads ANQGSEA. Written as DNA, the CDR3 is TGCAGCGCCCTACAGGGCTTCACTGAAGCTTTCTTT. Protein product: CSALQGFTEAFF.

The chain combines TRBV30 with TRBJ1-4; a possible D gene is TRBD1 (5 bases). The germline V gene encodes CDR1 GTSNPN and CDR2 SVGIG (reference sequence). The V and J ends lost 4 bases and 8 bases respectively, with 14 bases between them. The CDR3 sequence is 13 residues long. CDR3 protein: CAWKFGTAEKLFF. CDR3 bases: TGTGCCTGGAAATTCGGGACGGCAGAAAAACTGTTTTTT.

The rearrangement uses TRBV15 and TRBJ2-3, with 7 bases fitting TRBD2. There are 15 residues in the CDR3. J gave up 1 base and V 5 bases, and 6 bases lay outside the gene matches. Germline CDR1 and CDR2: LNHNV and YYDKDF (reference sequence). The CDR3 nucleotides are TGTGCCACCAGCCCACGCGGGAGCGGCACAGATACGCAGTATTTT. Translation gives CATSPRGSGTDTQYF.

The rearrangement uses TRBV2 and TRBJ1-5, with no clear D. Germline V gene lookup returns CDR1 SNHLY and CDR2 FYNNEI. The CDR3 contains 15 residues. V was cut by 2 bases and J by 1 base, with 9 bases left in between. In nucleotides, the CDR3 is TGTGCCAGCAGTGAATGGATGTCCAGCAATCAGCCCCAGCATTTT. Its protein is CASSEWMSSNQPQHF.

The chain recombines TRBV14 with TRBJ1-1, with D hard to call. CDR3 length: 14 amino acids. CDR1 is SGHDN and CDR2 is FVKESK in the germline V gene. Trimming took 3 bases from V and 0 from J, leaving 8 bases between them. For the CDR3, the DNA is TGTGCCAGCAGCCAGGTTACCTTGAACACTGAAGCTTTCTTT. Translation: CASSQVTLNTEAFF.

The chain couples TRBV28 to TRBJ1-2, with D possibly being TRBD1 (5 bases). V lost 3 bases and J 4 bases, leaving 9 bases between the germline ends. The germline CDR1 and CDR2 sequences are MDHEN and SYDVKM. The CDR3 loop spans 13 amino acids. The CDR3 loop reads CASSLGRAYGYTF. Here the CDR3 DNA reads TGTGCCAGCAGTTTGGGCAGGGCCTATGGCTACACCTTC.

V usage is TRBV18 and J usage is TRBJ1-2, with 7 positions matching TRBD1. Unmatched junction bases numbered 13, after V lost 3 bases and J lost 6 bases. The CDR3 sequence is 16 residues long. CDR1 KGHSH and CDR2 LQKENI come from the germline V gene. Here the CDR3 reads CASSPSGQIKVHGYTF. In DNA form, the CDR3 reads TGTGCCAGCTCACCCTCGGGACAGATAAAGGTTCATGGCTACACCTTC.

V gene TRBV5-4 combines with J gene TRBJ2-5; 11 nucleotides line up with TRBD2. The DNA end lines up better with TRBJ2-7; the J call may be wrong. Per the germline V gene, CDR1 is SGHNT and CDR2 is YYREEE (reference sequence). CDR3 size: 14 residues. The CDR3 bases are TGTGCCAGCAGCCGGACTAGCGGGCCCTACGAGCAGTACTTC. Its translation is CASSRTSGPYEQYF.

J is TRBJ1-1 and V is TRBV6-1, with D unclear. Per germline, CDR1 MNHNS and CDR2 SASEGT. The CDR3 is 13 amino acids. V lost 3 bases and J 1 base, leaving 6 bases between the germline ends. For the CDR3, the DNA is TGTGCCAGCAGTGACTATCCGAACACTGAAGCTTTCTTT. Its protein product is CASSDYPNTEAFF.

The chain joins TRBV6-1 to TRBJ1-6; a possible D gene is TRBD1 (5 bases). The ends were cut back, 4 bases at V and 0 bases at J, with 13 bases in the middle. The CDR3 spans 17 residues. Germline V gene sequence: CDR1 MNHNS, CDR2 SASEGT. CDR3 amino acids: CASSAAGHSSYNSPLHF. The CDR3 DNA sequence: TGTGCCAGCAGTGCAGCGGGGCATAGCTCCTATAATTCACCCCTCCACTTT.

The J gene is TRBJ2-3, the V gene TRBV30; maybe TRBD1 (6 bases). V was trimmed by 4 bases and J by 3 bases, leaving 8 bases between them. CDR1 is GTSNPN, CDR2 SVGIG, per germline (reference sequence). CDR3 length equals 12 residues. The CDR3 reads CAWNRVTDTQYF. The DNA for the CDR3 is TGTGCCTGGAACAGGGTGACAGATACGCAGTATTTT.